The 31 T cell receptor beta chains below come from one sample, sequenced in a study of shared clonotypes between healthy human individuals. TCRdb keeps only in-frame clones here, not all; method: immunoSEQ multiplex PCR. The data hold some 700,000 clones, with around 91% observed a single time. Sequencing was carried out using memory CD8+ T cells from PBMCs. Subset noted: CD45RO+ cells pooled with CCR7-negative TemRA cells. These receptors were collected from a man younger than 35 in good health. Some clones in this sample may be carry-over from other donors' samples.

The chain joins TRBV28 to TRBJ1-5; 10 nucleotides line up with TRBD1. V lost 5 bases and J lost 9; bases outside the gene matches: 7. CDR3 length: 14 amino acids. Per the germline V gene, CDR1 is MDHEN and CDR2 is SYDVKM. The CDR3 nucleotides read TGTGCCAGCAGTCCAGGGACAGGGGATCGGCCCCAGCATTTT. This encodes CASSPGTGDRPQHF. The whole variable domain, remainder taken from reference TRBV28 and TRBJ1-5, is DVKVTQSSRYLVKRTGEKVFLECVQDMDHENMFWYRQDPGLGLRLIYFSYDVKMKEKGDIPEGYSVSREKKERFSLILESASTNQTSMYLCASSPGTGDRPQHFGDGTRLSIL.

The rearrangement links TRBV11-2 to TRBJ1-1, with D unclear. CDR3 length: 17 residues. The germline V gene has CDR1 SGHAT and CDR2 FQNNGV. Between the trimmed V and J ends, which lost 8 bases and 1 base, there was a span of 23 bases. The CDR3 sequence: CASRMSPLLSGNTEAFF. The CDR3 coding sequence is TGTGCCAGCCGAATGAGTCCCCTACTTTCTGGGAACACTGAAGCTTTCTTT.

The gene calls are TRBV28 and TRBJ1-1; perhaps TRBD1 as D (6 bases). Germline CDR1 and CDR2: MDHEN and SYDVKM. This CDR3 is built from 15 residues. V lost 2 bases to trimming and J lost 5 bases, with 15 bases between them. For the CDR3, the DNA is TGTGCCAGCAGTTTACTGAAACAGGGAAGGACTGAAGCTTTCTTT. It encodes CASSLLKQGRTEAFF.

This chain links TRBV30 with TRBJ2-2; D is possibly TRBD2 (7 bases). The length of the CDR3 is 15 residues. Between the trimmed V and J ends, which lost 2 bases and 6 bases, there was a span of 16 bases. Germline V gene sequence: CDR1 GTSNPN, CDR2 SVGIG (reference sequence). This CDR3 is CAWSHREGWAGELFF. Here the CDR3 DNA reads TGTGCCTGGAGTCACAGGGAGGGTTGGGCCGGGGAGCTGTTTTTT.

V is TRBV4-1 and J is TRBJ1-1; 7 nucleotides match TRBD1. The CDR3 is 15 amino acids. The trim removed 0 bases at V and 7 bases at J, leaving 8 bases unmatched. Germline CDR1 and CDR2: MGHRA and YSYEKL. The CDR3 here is CASSQDDAGGSEAFF. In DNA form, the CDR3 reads TGCGCCAGCAGCCAAGATGATGCAGGGGGTAGTGAAGCTTTCTTT.

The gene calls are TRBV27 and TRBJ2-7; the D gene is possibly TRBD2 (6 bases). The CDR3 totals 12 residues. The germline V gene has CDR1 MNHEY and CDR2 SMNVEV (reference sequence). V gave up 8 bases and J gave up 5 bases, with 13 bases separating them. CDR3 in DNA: TGTGCCAGCCATTCTAGCGCCCACGAGCAGTACTTC. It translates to CASHSSAHEQYF.

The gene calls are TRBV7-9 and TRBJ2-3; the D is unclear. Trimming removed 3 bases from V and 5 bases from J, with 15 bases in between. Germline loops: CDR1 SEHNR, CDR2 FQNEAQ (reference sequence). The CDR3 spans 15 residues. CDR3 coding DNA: TGTGCCAGCAGCTTCGCTAGGGTTCGTCGAGATACGCAGTATTTT. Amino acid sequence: CASSFARVRRDTQYF. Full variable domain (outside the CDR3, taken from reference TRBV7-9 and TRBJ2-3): DTGVSQNPRHKITKRGQNVTFRCDPISEHNRLYWYRQTLGQGPEFLTYFQNEAQLEKSRLLSDRFSAERPKGSFSTLEIQRTEQGDSAMYLCASSFARVRRDTQYFGPGTRLTVL.

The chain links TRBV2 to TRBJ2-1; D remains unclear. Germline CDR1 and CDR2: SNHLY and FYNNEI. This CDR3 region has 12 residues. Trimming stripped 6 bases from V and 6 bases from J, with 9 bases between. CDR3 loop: CASSVAANEQFF. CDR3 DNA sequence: TGTGCCAGCAGCGTAGCCGCCAATGAGCAGTTCTTC.

The CDR3: CASASGQGIRGGSYEQYF. For the CDR3, the DNA is TGCGCCAGCGCCTCGGGACAGGGGATTCGCGGGGGCTCCTACGAGCAGTACTTC. The rearrangement links TRBV10-1 to TRBJ2-7; 10 bases map to TRBD1. The V gene end was trimmed by 8 bases and the J gene end by 0 bases; junction bases not matched to a gene: 16. Germline assignment: CDR1 WNHNN and CDR2 SYGVQD (reference sequence). This CDR3 is built from 18 residues.

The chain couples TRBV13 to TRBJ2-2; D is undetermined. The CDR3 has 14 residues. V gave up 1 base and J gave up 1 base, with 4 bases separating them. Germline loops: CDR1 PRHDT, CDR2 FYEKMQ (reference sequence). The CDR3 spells CASSLVENTGELFF. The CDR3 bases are TGTGCCAGCAGCTTAGTAGAGAACACCGGGGAGCTGTTTTTT.

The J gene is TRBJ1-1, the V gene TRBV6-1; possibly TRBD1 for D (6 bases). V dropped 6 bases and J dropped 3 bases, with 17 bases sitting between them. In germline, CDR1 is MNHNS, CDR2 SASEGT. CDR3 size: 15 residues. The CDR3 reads CASRGWGAGYTEAFF. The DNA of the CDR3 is TGTGCCAGCAGGGGTTGGGGGGCAGGTTACACTGAAGCTTTCTTT.

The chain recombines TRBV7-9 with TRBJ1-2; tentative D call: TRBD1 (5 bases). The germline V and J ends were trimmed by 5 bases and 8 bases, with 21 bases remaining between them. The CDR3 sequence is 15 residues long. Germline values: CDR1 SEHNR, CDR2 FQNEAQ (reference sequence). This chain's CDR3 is CASSRPWGGDDGYTF. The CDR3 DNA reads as TGTGCCAGCAGCAGGCCCTGGGGAGGGGATGACGGCTACACCTTC. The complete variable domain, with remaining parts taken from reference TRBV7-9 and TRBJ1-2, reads DTGVSQNPRHKITKRGQNVTFRCDPISEHNRLYWYRQTLGQGPEFLTYFQNEAQLEKSRLLSDRFSAERPKGSFSTLEIQRTEQGDSAMYLCASSRPWGGDDGYTFGSGTRLTVV.

CDR3 DNA sequence: TGTGCCAGCAGCGGGACCGGGACTAGCGAATCCAATGAGCAGTTCTTC. It yields the protein CASSGTGTSESNEQFF. This chain connects TRBV9 to TRBJ2-1; 10 positions match TRBD2. The V and J ends lost 3 bases and 6 bases, in that order; junction bases with no gene match: 9. Germline loops: CDR1 SGDLS, CDR2 YYNGEE. The CDR3 is 16 amino acids.

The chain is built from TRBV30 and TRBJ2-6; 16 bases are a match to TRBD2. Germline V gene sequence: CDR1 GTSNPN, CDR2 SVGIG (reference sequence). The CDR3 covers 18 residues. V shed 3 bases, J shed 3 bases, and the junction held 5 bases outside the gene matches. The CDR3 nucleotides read TGTGCCTGGAGGGGACTAGCGGGAGGGCCAAATGGGGCCAACGTCCTGACTTTC. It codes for CAWRGLAGGPNGANVLTF.

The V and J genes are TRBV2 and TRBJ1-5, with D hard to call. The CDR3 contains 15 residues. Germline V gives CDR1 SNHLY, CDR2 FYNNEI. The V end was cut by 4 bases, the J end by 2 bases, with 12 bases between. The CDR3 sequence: CASSATVWGNQPQHF. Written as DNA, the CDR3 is TGTGCCAGCAGTGCAACCGTTTGGGGCAATCAGCCCCAGCATTTT.

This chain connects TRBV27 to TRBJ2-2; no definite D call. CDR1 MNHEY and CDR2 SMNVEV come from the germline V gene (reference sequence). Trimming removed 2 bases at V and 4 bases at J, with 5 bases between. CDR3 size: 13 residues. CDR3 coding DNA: TGTGCCAGCAGTTTACAGATCACCGGGGAGCTGTTTTTT. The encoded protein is CASSLQITGELFF.

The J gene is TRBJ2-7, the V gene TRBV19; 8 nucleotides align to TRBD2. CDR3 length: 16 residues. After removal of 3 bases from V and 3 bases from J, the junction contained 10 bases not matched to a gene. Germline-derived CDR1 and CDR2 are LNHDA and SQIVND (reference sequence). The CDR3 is CASSIGRTSGYYEQYF. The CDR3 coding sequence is TGTGCCAGTAGTATTGGTAGAACTAGCGGTTACTACGAGCAGTACTTC. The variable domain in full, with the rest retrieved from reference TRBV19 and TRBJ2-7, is DGGITQSPKYLFRKEGQNVTLSCEQNLNHDAMYWYRQDPGQGLRLIYYSQIVNDFQKGDIAEGYSVSREKKESFPLTVTSAQKNPTAFYLCASSIGRTSGYYEQYFGPGTRLTVT.

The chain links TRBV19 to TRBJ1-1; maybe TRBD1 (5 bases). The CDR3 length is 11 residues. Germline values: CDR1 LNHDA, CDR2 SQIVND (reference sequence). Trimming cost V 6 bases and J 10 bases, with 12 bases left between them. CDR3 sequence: CASRTGLVAFF. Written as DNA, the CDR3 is TGTGCCAGTAGAACGGGACTCGTAGCTTTCTTT.

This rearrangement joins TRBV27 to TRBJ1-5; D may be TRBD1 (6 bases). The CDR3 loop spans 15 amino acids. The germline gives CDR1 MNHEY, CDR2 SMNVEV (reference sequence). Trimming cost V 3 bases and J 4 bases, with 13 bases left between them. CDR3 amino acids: CASSFGQGLNQPQHF. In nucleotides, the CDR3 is TGTGCCAGCAGTTTCGGCCAGGGGTTGAATCAGCCCCAGCATTTT.

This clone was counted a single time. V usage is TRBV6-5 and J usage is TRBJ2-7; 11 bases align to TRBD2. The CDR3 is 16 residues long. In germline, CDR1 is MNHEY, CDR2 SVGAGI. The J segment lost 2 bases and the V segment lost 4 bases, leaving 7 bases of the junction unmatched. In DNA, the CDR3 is TGTGCCAGCAGTTCCCCGACTAGCGGGACGCCCTACGAGCAGTACTTC. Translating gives CASSSPTSGTPYEQYF.

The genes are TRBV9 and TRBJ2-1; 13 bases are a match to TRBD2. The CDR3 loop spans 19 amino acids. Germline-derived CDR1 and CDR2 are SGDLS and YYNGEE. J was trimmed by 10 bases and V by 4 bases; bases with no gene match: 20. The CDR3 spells CASSPRLAGGPTSSGEQFF. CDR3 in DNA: TGTGCCAGCAGCCCCCGACTAGCGGGGGGCCCAACATCTTCAGGGGAGCAGTTCTTC.

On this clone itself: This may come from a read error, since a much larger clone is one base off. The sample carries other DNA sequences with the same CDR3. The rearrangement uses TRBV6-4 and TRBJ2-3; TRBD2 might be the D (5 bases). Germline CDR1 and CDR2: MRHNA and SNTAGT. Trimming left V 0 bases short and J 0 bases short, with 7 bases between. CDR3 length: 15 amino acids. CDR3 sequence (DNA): TGTGCCAGCAGTGACTCGGCGGGTAGCACAGATACGCAGTATTTT. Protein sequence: CASSDSAGSTDTQYF.

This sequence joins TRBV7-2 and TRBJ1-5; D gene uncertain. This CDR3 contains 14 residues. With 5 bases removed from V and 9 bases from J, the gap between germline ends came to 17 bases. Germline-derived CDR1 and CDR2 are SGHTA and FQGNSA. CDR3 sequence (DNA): TGTGCCAGCAGCACGATTACCCCGGGTTGGCCCCAGCATTTT. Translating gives CASSTITPGWPQHF.

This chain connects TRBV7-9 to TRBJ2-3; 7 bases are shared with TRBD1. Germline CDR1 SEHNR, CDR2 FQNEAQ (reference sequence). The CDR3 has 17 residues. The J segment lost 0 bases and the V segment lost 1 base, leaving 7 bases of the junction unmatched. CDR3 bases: TGTGCCAGCAGCTTAGTTGAAGGGGGCGAGAGCACAGATACGCAGTATTTT. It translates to CASSLVEGGESTDTQYF.

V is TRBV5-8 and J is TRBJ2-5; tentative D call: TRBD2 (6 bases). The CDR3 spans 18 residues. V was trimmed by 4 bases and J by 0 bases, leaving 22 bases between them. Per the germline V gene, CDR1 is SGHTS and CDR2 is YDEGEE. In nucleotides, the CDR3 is TGTGCCAGCAGCCTCGAGTTTCTAGCGACCGCTAACCAAGAGACCCAGTACTTC. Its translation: CASSLEFLATANQETQYF.

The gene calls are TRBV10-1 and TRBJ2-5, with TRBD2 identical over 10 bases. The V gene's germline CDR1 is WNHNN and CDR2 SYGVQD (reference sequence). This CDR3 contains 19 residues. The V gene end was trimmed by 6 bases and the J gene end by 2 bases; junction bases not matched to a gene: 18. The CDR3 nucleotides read TGCGCCAGCAGGTCGGAGCGGGAGGGCCTGGTCCCCCTTCAAGAGACCCAGTACTTC. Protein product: CASRSEREGLVPLQETQYF.

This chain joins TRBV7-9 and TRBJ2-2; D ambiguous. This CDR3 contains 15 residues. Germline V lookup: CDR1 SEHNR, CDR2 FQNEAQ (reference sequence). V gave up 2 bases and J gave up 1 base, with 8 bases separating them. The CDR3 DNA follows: TGTGCCAGCAGCTTAACCTTCCTGAACACCGGGGAGCTGTTTTTT. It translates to CASSLTFLNTGELFF.

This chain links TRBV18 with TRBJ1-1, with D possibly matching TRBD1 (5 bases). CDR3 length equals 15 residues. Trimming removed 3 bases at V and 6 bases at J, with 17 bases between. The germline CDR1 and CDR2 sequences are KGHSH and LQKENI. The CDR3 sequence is CASSPPTARGAEAFF. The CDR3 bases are TGTGCCAGCTCACCGCCGACAGCGCGAGGCGCTGAAGCTTTCTTT.

CDR3 in DNA: TGTGCCAGCAGTTCCCGTGTAGTTTCCAGCTCTGGGGCCAACGTCCTGACTTTC. Translated: CASSSRVVSSSGANVLTF. The chain has TRBV27 and TRBJ2-6; D is undetermined. The CDR3 has 18 residues. The V gene's germline CDR1 is MNHEY and CDR2 SMNVEV (reference sequence). V lost 4 bases to trimming and J lost 0 bases, with 16 bases between them.

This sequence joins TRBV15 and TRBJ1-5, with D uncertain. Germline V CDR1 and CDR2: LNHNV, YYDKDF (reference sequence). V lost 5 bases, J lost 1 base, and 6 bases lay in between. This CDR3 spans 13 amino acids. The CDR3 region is CATSGDSNQPQHF. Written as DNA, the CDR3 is TGTGCCACCAGCGGTGACAGCAATCAGCCCCAGCATTTT.

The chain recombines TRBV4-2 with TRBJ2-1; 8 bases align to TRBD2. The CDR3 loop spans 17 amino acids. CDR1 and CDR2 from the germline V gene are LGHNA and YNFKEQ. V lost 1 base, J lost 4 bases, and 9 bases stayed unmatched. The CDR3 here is CASSQGSRLAPYNEQFF. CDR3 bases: TGTGCCAGCAGCCAAGGATCAAGACTAGCGCCTTACAATGAGCAGTTCTTC.